These T cell receptor beta chains were read from a single sample in a study of memory CD4+ T cells and cytomegalovirus serostatus. The assay was immunoSEQ multiplex PCR, and TCRdb's table has in-frame clones only and misses some. This sample carries tens of thousands of clones, about 80% of them seen once, and the ten largest clones take less than 6%. Sequenced material: memory CD4+ T cells from blood. These receptors were obtained from an adult in good health and CMV-seropositive. Each CDR3 is given with its conserved first and last residue. Each record gives: V gene, D gene, J gene, clone size, CDR3 protein, CDR3 DNA. A D gene is named only where the DNA matches it firmly. The listing skips clone size in some rows; elsewhere it reads once, few, many or a size class.

V gene: TRBV4-2; D gene: -; J gene: TRBJ2-5; clone size: once; CDR3 protein: CASSQAGTVQETQYF; CDR3 DNA: TGTGCCAGCAGCCAAGCCGGGACGGTCCAAGAGACCCAGTACTTC
V gene: TRBV19; D gene: TRBD1; J gene: TRBJ2-7; clone size: once; CDR3 protein: CASSAGGLYEQYF; CDR3 DNA: TGTGCCAGCTCGGCAGGGGGCTTATACGAGCAGTACTTC
V gene: TRBV29-1; D gene: TRBD1; J gene: TRBJ2-7; clone size: -; CDR3 protein: CSVEGQGNEQYF; CDR3 DNA: TGCAGCGTTGAGGGACAGGGCAACGAGCAGTACTTC
V gene: TRBV18; D gene: -; J gene: TRBJ2-4; clone size: -; CDR3 protein: CASSPSHGKNIQYF; CDR3 DNA: TGTGCCAGCTCACCCTCGCACGGGAAAAACATTCAGTACTTC
V gene: TRBV29-1; D gene: TRBD1; J gene: TRBJ1-1; clone size: -; CDR3 protein: CSVGQGGTEAFF; CDR3 DNA: TGCAGCGTAGGACAGGGGGGCACTGAAGCTTTCTTT
V gene: TRBV7-8; D gene: -; J gene: TRBJ2-2; clone size: -; CDR3 protein: CASSLWLNTGELFF; CDR3 DNA: TGTGCCAGCAGCTTGTGGCTTAACACCGGGGAGCTGTTTTTT
V gene: TRBV19; D gene: TRBD1; J gene: TRBJ2-1; clone size: -; CDR3 protein: CASSTVWQGANEQFF; CDR3 DNA: TGTGCCAGTAGTACTGTATGGCAGGGGGCGAATGAGCAGTTCTTC
V gene: TRBV6-5; D gene: -; J gene: TRBJ1-3; clone size: -; CDR3 protein: CASSLDLARGNTIYF; CDR3 DNA: TGTGCCAGCAGTTTGGACCTTGCGAGGGGAAACACCATATATTTT
V gene: TRBV7-6; D gene: TRBD2; J gene: TRBJ2-2; clone size: few; CDR3 protein: CASSLVLAGPNTGELFF; CDR3 DNA: TGTGCCAGCAGCTTAGTGCTAGCGGGTCCAAACACCGGGGAGCTGTTTTTT
V gene: TRBV29-1; D gene: -; J gene: TRBJ1-4; clone size: -; CDR3 protein: CSADGGLGEKLFF; CDR3 DNA: TGCAGCGCCGACGGGGGGCTCGGTGAAAAACTGTTTTTT
V gene: TRBV11-2; D gene: -; J gene: TRBJ2-2; clone size: -; CDR3 protein: CASSPGDGELFF; CDR3 DNA: TGTGCCAGCAGCCCGGGGGACGGGGAGCTGTTTTTT
V gene: TRBV19; D gene: -; J gene: TRBJ1-1; clone size: -; CDR3 protein: CASSTDRQRNTEAFF; CDR3 DNA: TGTGCCAGTAGTACTGATAGGCAGAGGAACACTGAAGCTTTCTTT
V gene: TRBV19; D gene: TRBD1; J gene: TRBJ2-7; clone size: -; CDR3 protein: CASSISGDSTYEQYF; CDR3 DNA: TGTGCCAGTAGTATCTCAGGGGACAGTACCTACGAGCAGTACTTC
V gene: TRBV5-1; D gene: -; J gene: TRBJ2-5; clone size: -; CDR3 protein: CASSTDSPIQETQYF; CDR3 DNA: TGCGCCAGCAGCACCGACAGCCCCATCCAAGAGACCCAGTACTTC
V gene: TRBV4-2; D gene: -; J gene: TRBJ1-1; clone size: -; CDR3 protein: CASSQDGFMNTEAFF; CDR3 DNA: TGTGCCAGCAGCCAAGACGGATTCATGAACACTGAAGCTTTCTTT